What follows is one TCR beta chain and its context. Its antigen is unknown. No much larger clone is present one base from it, and per-base qualities are unavailable. TCRbeta CDR3 regions were amplified from genomic DNA using the immunoSEQ Assay, a bias-controlled multiplex PCR. Per the original workflow: The number of nucleated cells in each sample was estimated from the amplification of reference gene primers within the assay. To quantify the absolute abundance of each unique TCRbeta CDR3 rearrangement, sequence reads were collapsed and filtered. For each sample, productive Simpson clonality was calculated as the square root of Simpson's diversity index over productive rearrangements. TCRdb carries this immuneACCESS record with in-frame sequences only. Its versions omit some clonotypes, under half of them owing to an unresolved V gene in the studies checked, with the rest unexplained. That table supplies the V and J calls and clone size; D and trimming were determined from the DNA. The sample records about 230,000 clones, approximately 80% of which are singletons. Approximately 1.8% of the sample comes from the top ten.

Enrolling through a virtual design, the prospective study's participants ranged in age from about 18 to 89 years and lived across about two dozen United States geographic areas. Cohort assignment in the prospective study relied on participant-reported clinical history from a screening survey and a study questionnaire. For ImmuneRACE Cohort 3, a participant was defined as recovered based on two consecutive negative NP/OP PCR tests, clearance by a healthcare professional, or resolution of symptoms. Mobile phlebotomists in the prospective study collected whole blood, serum and a nasopharyngeal or oropharyngeal swab from every participant. Participants in the prospective study had the option to provide additional blood draws and questionnaires over an approximately 2-month period. Before DNA extraction, prospective study blood samples were shipped either frozen or at room temperature. The CDR1 and CDR2 encoded by the germline V gene are LGHNA and YSLEER. V loses 2 bases, J loses 2 bases, and the germline ends lie 6 bases apart. The cysteine opens and the phenylalanine closes a CDR3 of 13 amino acids. Here the CDR3 DNA is all that survives: 39 bases in frame from base 1.

The data were taken from a study of blood T cell repertoires in COVID-19 (dated by TCRdb to about 2020). With respect to the entire study: Collaborator samples came from the United States, Italy and Spain and covered acute and convalescent phases of COVID-19. The repertoires were released in a freely available public database intended as a resource for research on the immune response to SARS-CoV-2. A de-identified subject ID, COVID-19 status, age in years and sex were almost always included in the sample metadata. Deeply sampled blood TCRbeta repertoires from subjects exposed to, actively infected with, or recovered from COVID-19 were included in the dataset. Where HLA class I and class II types were available, the types were taken from metadata supplied by the sample provider, not from assay-based typing. The samples were drawn from the first 160 participants of the ongoing ImmuneRACE study and from 1,254 subjects provided by 6 global collaborators. The material from the prospective study consisted of cDNA or gDNA derived from T cells, B-cell-depleted T cells, or PBMCs.

Points the paper makes about the study in general: The amount of clinical and demographic metadata varied by source and participant and was provided uncurated.

The sample taken for sequencing was PBMCs or T cells enriched from blood (not recorded which). This sequence was found in a man between 60 and 75 years old who had recovered from COVID-19. The chain couples TRBV4-3 to TRBJ1-1, with the D gene not confidently named. The DNA sequence reads TGCGCCAGCAGCCAAATATTAAACACTGAAGCTTTCTTT. This translates into CASSQILNTEAFF.